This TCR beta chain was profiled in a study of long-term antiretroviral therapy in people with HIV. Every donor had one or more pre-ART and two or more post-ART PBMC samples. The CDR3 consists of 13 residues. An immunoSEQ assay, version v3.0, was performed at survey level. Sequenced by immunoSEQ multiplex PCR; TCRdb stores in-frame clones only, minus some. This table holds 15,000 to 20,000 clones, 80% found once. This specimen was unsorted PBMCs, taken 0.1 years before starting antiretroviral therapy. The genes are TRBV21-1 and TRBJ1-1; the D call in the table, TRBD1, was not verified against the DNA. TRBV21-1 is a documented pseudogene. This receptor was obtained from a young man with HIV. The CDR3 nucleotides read TGTGCCAGGGGGAAGGGGTGGGACACTGAAGCTTTCTTT. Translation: CARGKGWDTEAFF.